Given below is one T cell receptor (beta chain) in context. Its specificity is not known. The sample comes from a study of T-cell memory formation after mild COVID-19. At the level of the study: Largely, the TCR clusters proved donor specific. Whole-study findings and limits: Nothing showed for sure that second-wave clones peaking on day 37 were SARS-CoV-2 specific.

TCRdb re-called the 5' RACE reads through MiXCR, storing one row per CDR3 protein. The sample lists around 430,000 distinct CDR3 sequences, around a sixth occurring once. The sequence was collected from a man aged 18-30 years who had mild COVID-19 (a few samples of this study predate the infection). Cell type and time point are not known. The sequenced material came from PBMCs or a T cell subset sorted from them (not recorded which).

The CDR3 is CATPSGDVNEQYV. The CDR3, as DNA: TGTGCCACCCCTTCGGGGGACGTGAATGAGCAGTACGTC. This rearrangement joins TRBV12-3 or TRBV12-4 to TRBJ2-7, with TRBD2 as a possible D gene (6 bases). The CDR3 runs 13 residues. V was pared by 10 bases and J by 7 bases, with 20 bases between.